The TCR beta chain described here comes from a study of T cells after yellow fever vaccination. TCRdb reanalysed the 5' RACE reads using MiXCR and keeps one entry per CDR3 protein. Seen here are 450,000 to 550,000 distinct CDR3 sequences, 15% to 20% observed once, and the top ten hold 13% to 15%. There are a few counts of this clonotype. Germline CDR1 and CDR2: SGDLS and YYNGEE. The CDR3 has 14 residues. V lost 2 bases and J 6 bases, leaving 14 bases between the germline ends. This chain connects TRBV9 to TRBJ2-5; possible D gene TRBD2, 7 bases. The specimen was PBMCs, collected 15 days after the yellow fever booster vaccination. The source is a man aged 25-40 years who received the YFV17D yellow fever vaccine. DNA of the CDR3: TGTGCCAGCAGCGTCTCCAGGGGAGGGCAGACCCAGTACTTC. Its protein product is CASSVSRGGQTQYF. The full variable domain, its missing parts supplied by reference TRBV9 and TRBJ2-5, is DSGVTQTPKHLITATGQRVTLRCSPRSGDLSVYWYQQSLDQGLQFLIQYYNGEERAKGNILERFSAQQFPDLHSELNLSSLELGDSALYFCASSVSRGGQTQYFGPGTRLLVL.